A single sample gave rise to the 23 T cell receptor beta chains below, sequenced in a study of blood T cell repertoires in COVID-19. The protocol was immunoSEQ multiplex PCR, while the TCRdb copy is restricted to in-frame clones and leaves out a portion. There are 220,000 or so clones in the sample; 86% occur only once, and more than 2% lies in the top ten. The sequenced sample consisted of PBMCs or T cells enriched from blood (not recorded which). Source of these receptors: a woman between 50 and 59 years old who had recovered from COVID-19.

The genes are TRBV6-5 and TRBJ2-7; possibly TRBD2 for D (7 bases). From germline, CDR1 is MNHEY and CDR2 SVGAGI. V was clipped by 6 bases and J by 2 bases, with 17 bases between them. The CDR3 has 15 amino acids. Written as DNA, the CDR3 is TGTGCCAGCAGCTTTCCGGGGGGCGAACCCTACGAGCAGTACTTC. This encodes CASSFPGGEPYEQYF.

Details on this clone: Relative to the germline gene, one junction end is altered; a read error may explain this. CDR3 in amino acids: CASSLGWGGEETQYF. The CDR3 DNA reads as TGTGCTAGCAGCTTAGGCTGGGGGGGGGAAGAGACCCAGTACTTC. The V call is TRBV7-7, the J call TRBJ2-5; TRBD2 agrees at 7 bases. CDR3 length equals 15 residues. The germline V gene has CDR1 SSHAT and CDR2 FNYEAQ (reference sequence).

The chain joins TRBV7-3 to TRBJ2-5; 7 bases line up with TRBD2. After removal of 5 bases from V and 1 base from J, the junction contained 7 bases not matched to a gene. Per the germline V gene, CDR1 is SGHTA and CDR2 is FQGTGA. This CDR3 has 15 residues. The CDR3: CASSRASGVQETQYF. The CDR3 bases are TGTGCCAGCAGCCGGGCCAGCGGGGTCCAAGAGACCCAGTACTTC.

This sequence joins TRBV11-2 and TRBJ2-2; tentative D call: TRBD1 (5 bases). The germline V gene has CDR1 SGHAT and CDR2 FQNNGV. The CDR3 is 16 amino acids. V gave up 3 bases and J gave up 4 bases, with 15 bases separating them. The CDR3 spells CASSFTGQARTGELFF. DNA for the CDR3: TGTGCCAGCAGCTTCACTGGACAAGCCCGCACCGGGGAGCTGTTTTTT.

The rearrangement uses TRBV24-1 and TRBJ2-2; the D is unclear. CDR3 size: 14 residues. Germline-derived CDR1 and CDR2 are KGHDR and SFDVKD. The V and J ends lost 3 bases and 6 bases respectively, with 10 bases between them. The CDR3 region has the DNA TGTGCCACCAGTGATGTAGATCTACCCGGGGAGCTGTTTTTT. Protein sequence: CATSDVDLPGELFF.

V gene TRBV11-2 combines with J gene TRBJ1-6; TRBD1 matches at 7 bases. The CDR3 length is 14 residues. CDR1 is SGHAT and CDR2 is FQNNGV in the germline V gene. Trimming at V came to 3 bases and at J to 7 bases, leaving 3 bases not matched to a gene. The CDR3 spells CASSFRGRNSPLHF. DNA of the CDR3: TGTGCCAGCAGCTTCAGGGGGAGGAATTCACCCCTCCACTTT.

V gene TRBV27 combines with J gene TRBJ2-1; unclear D gene. Germline-derived CDR1 and CDR2 are MNHEY and SMNVEV (reference sequence). The CDR3 has 15 amino acids. Trimming removed 0 bases from V and 0 bases from J, with 6 bases in between. This chain's CDR3 is CASSLSYRSYNEQFF. CDR3 sequence (DNA): TGTGCCAGCAGTTTATCCTATCGCTCCTACAATGAGCAGTTCTTC.

The chain links TRBV6-5 to TRBJ1-5; a weak D match, TRBD1 (5 bases). Between the trimmed V and J ends, which lost 2 bases and 8 bases, there was a span of 10 bases. This CDR3 is built from 13 residues. Germline lookup yields CDR1 MNHEY and CDR2 SVGAGI. In DNA, the CDR3 is TGTGCCAGCAGTTACCAGGGAAAAGAGCCCCAGCATTTT. Its protein is CASSYQGKEPQHF.

V usage is TRBV7-2 and J usage is TRBJ2-7; D might be TRBD1 (5 bases). V gave up 1 base and J gave up 3 bases, with 13 bases separating them. The CDR3 has 15 residues. Per the germline V gene, CDR1 is SGHTA and CDR2 is FQGNSA. This CDR3 reads CASSLGQGRSYEQYF. The DNA of the CDR3 is TGTGCCAGCAGCTTAGGTCAGGGCAGAAGCTACGAGCAGTACTTC.

The chain joins TRBV20-1 to TRBJ1-5; D is perhaps TRBD1 (5 bases). In germline, CDR1 is DFQATT, CDR2 SNEGSKA (reference sequence). V was cut by 3 bases and J by 1 base, with 10 bases left in between. This CDR3 is built from 14 residues. The CDR3 protein is CSASRRVSNQPQHF. In nucleotides, the CDR3 is TGCAGTGCTAGTCGCAGGGTGAGCAATCAGCCCCAGCATTTT.

The rearrangement links TRBV4-3 to TRBJ2-7, with 9 positions matching TRBD1. In germline, CDR1 is LGHNA, CDR2 YSLEER. The CDR3 contains 17 residues. V gave up 1 base and J gave up 0 bases; unmatched junction bases: 7. This chain's CDR3 is CASSQALGTGSSYEQYF. Written as DNA, the CDR3 is TGCGCCAGCAGCCAAGCCCTTGGGACAGGGAGCTCCTACGAGCAGTACTTC.

This sequence joins TRBV2 and TRBJ1-1; D is ambiguous. There are 14 residues in the CDR3. Trimming stripped 6 bases from V and 4 bases from J, with 15 bases between. Germline CDR1 is SNHLY and CDR2 is FYNNEI. CDR3 DNA sequence: TGTGCCAGCAGCGGCTTCGGGGAGGGCACTGAAGCTTTCTTT. Translated: CASSGFGEGTEAFF.

The chain combines TRBV9 with TRBJ1-2; no clear D gene. This CDR3 region has 12 residues. V was clipped by 2 bases and J by 3 bases, with 5 bases between them. Per the germline V gene, CDR1 is SGDLS and CDR2 is YYNGEE. The CDR3 DNA follows: TGTGCCAGCAGCGTTCTCGACTATGGCTACACCTTC. Encoded protein: CASSVLDYGYTF.

The chain carries TRBV18 and TRBJ2-2, with 9 bases lining up with TRBD2. Germline assignment: CDR1 KGHSH and CDR2 LQKENI. The V and J ends lost 4 bases and 4 bases, in that order; junction bases with no gene match: 7. This CDR3 is 16 amino acids long. The CDR3 here is CASSQGLASGTGELFF. As DNA, the CDR3 is TGTGCCAGCTCACAGGGACTAGCTTCAGGCACCGGGGAGCTGTTTTTT.

CDR3 region: CASIPGGSYEQYF. Here the CDR3 DNA reads TGTGCCAGCATCCCGGGTGGTTCCTACGAGCAGTACTTC. The chain combines TRBV28 with TRBJ2-7; D is uncertain. The CDR3 length is 13 residues. CDR1 and CDR2 from the germline V gene are MDHEN and SYDVKM. V was shortened by 7 bases and J by 1 base, with 11 bases between the two germline ends.

J is TRBJ2-7 and V is TRBV28, with D tentatively TRBD1 (6 bases). V lost 4 bases, J lost 4 bases, and 14 bases lay in between. The length of the CDR3 is 14 residues. The germline V gene encodes CDR1 MDHEN and CDR2 SYDVKM. The CDR3 spells CASSSPQGSYEQYF. CDR3 nucleotide sequence: TGTGCCAGCAGTTCCCCACAGGGTTCATACGAGCAGTACTTC.

This clone was found a few times. V gene TRBV15 combines with J gene TRBJ2-7, with TRBD2 identical over 8 bases. The CDR3 runs 13 residues. Germline V gene sequence: CDR1 LNHNV, CDR2 YYDKDF (reference sequence). The junction had 6 bases not matched to a gene; V was cut back by 7 bases and J by 4 bases. The chain's CDR3 is CATKPGLGYEQYF. CDR3 nucleotides: TGTGCCACCAAACCGGGACTAGGTTACGAGCAGTACTTC.

The chain is built from TRBV6-5 and TRBJ1-2, with a tentative D call TRBD1 (5 bases). V was pared by 0 bases and J by 5 bases, with 10 bases between. The germline CDR1 and CDR2 sequences are MNHEY and SVGAGI. The CDR3 totals 14 residues. This chain's CDR3 is CASSYSSRQYGYTF. The CDR3 DNA sequence: TGTGCCAGCAGTTACTCGAGCAGACAGTATGGCTACACCTTC.

Only a few counts were recorded for this clone. This chain links TRBV10-2 with TRBJ2-1; TRBD1 aligns across 8 bases. Trimming cost V 6 bases and J 1 base; bases outside gene matches: 2. The CDR3 spans 14 residues. Germline lookup yields CDR1 WSHSY and CDR2 SAAADI. In nucleotides, the CDR3 is TGCGCCAGCAGGGACAGGGTTTCCTACAATGAGCAGTTCTTC. Translation: CASRDRVSYNEQFF.

V and J are TRBV19 and TRBJ1-5; 7 positions match TRBD1. Trimming at V came to 2 bases and at J to 7 bases, leaving 11 bases not matched to a gene. The CDR3 is made up of 16 amino acids. The germline gives CDR1 LNHDA, CDR2 SQIVND (reference sequence). For the CDR3, the DNA is TGTGCCAGTAGTATAACCGACAGGGTTCGAGGGCAGCCCCAGCATTTT. Its protein is CASSITDRVRGQPQHF.

The chain carries TRBV5-1 and TRBJ2-3; 8 positions match TRBD1. The CDR3 is made up of 14 amino acids. The trim removed 2 bases at V and 4 bases at J, leaving 3 bases unmatched. From germline, CDR1 is SGHRS and CDR2 YFSETQ. CDR3 sequence (DNA): TGCGCCAGCAGCTTACAGGGGGGTGCAGATACGCAGTATTTT. It yields the protein CASSLQGGADTQYF.

This chain connects TRBV7-2 to TRBJ1-1; a weak D match, TRBD1 (5 bases). Germline values: CDR1 SGHTA, CDR2 FQGNSA. The CDR3 length is 17 residues. The germline V and J ends were trimmed by 5 bases and 1 base, with 20 bases remaining between them. This CDR3 reads CASSRKGAGAANTEAFF. The DNA of the CDR3 is TGTGCCAGCAGCCGTAAGGGCGCTGGGGCAGCGAACACTGAAGCTTTCTTT.

The rearrangement joins TRBV19 to TRBJ1-1, with unresolved D. CDR3 length equals 19 residues. V shed 3 bases and J shed 1 base, with 24 bases lying between them. Looked up from germline, CDR1 is LNHDA and CDR2 is SQIVND (reference sequence). CDR3 sequence (DNA): TGTGCCAGTAGTATCGCGGGTGTCCGAGCCCTTAAGACGAACACTGAAGCTTTCTTT. Translated, it gives CASSIAGVRALKTNTEAFF.